This TCR beta chain was observed in a study of T cell responses to AZD1222 COVID-19 vaccine. In the case of this clone: The antigen remains undetermined.

Study findings and constraints: The donors showed a predominance of white British ancestry and of females, with possible underestimation of clonal diversity. Close to half of spike-specific TCRs reportedly recognize unmutated variant regions. Baseline antibody screening turned up just a handful of seropositive AZD1222 recipients. There were vaccine-associated CD4 TCRs across spike, dominant at 160-218 and 743-854.

Generated by immunoSEQ multiplex PCR, the TCRdb table keeps only in-frame clones and is missing some. Altogether under 150,000 clones are present, just over 90% being singletons, with the ten largest covering around 5%. This TCR was recovered from an adult in good health. This sample comprised peripheral blood, obtained on day 0 of AZD1222 vaccination.

CDR3 in amino acids: CASSPTGVSYEQYF. Written as DNA, the CDR3 is TGTGCCAGCAGCCCGACAGGGGTATCCTACGAGCAGTACTTC. The chain employs TRBV7-9 and TRBJ2-7; 8 nucleotides line up with TRBD1. Germline V lookup: CDR1 SEHNR, CDR2 FQNEAQ (reference sequence). The CDR3 has 14 residues. The J segment lost 1 base and the V segment lost 5 bases, leaving 4 bases of the junction unmatched.